Listed below are T cell receptor beta chains from one sample, sequenced in a study of blood T cell repertoires in COVID-19. Method: immunoSEQ multiplex PCR; TCRdb's copy keeps in-frame clones and lacks some. The data show a few hundred thousand clones, around 90% seen once. The sequencing sample was made of PBMCs or T cells enriched from blood (not recorded which). These receptors were obtained from a woman aged 30 to 39 who had recovered from COVID-19. The CDR3 runs from the conserved cysteine through the conserved F or W. D genes are given only for firm matches. Rows give clone size only sometimes, using once, few, many, or a class for an expanded clone.

d_call: TRBD1
cdr3_length: 13
j_call: TRBJ1-3
v_call: TRBV28
clone_size: .
cdr3_aa: CASSLGQGDTIYF
cdr3_nt: TGTGCCAGCAGCCTGGGACAGGGGGACACCATATATTTT

d_call: TRBD1
cdr3_length: 16
j_call: TRBJ1-4
v_call: TRBV9
clone_size: .
cdr3_aa: CASSVQGVATNEKLFF
cdr3_nt: TGTGCCAGCAGCGTTCAGGGGGTCGCAACTAATGAAAAACTGTTTTTT

d_call: TRBD1
cdr3_length: 15
j_call: TRBJ2-7
v_call: TRBV7-2
clone_size: .
cdr3_aa: CASSWPTGAQLEQYF
cdr3_nt: TGTGCCAGCAGCTGGCCGACAGGGGCACAACTCGAGCAGTACTTC

d_call: TRBD1
cdr3_length: 15
j_call: TRBJ2-2
v_call: TRBV18
clone_size: once
cdr3_aa: CASSQRDRNTGELFF
cdr3_nt: TGTGCCAGCTCACAAAGGGACAGAAACACCGGGGAGCTGTTTTTT

d_call: .
cdr3_length: 13
j_call: TRBJ1-1
v_call: TRBV6-6
clone_size: .
cdr3_aa: CATHQRYGTEAFF
cdr3_nt: TGTGCCACCCACCAAAGATACGGCACTGAAGCTTTCTTT

d_call: .
cdr3_length: 14
j_call: TRBJ2-1
v_call: TRBV10-3
clone_size: few
cdr3_aa: CAISESWEGGEQFF
cdr3_nt: TGTGCCATCAGTGAGAGTTGGGAGGGGGGTGAGCAGTTCTTC

d_call: TRBD1
cdr3_length: 19
j_call: TRBJ1-1
v_call: TRBV27
clone_size: once
cdr3_aa: CASSLYPPGQGRSDTEAFF
cdr3_nt: TGTGCCAGCAGTTTATATCCCCCGGGACAGGGAAGGTCGGACACTGAAGCTTTCTTT

d_call: TRBD2
cdr3_length: 17
j_call: TRBJ2-1
v_call: TRBV14
clone_size: once
cdr3_aa: CASSQEEGGRAWNEQFF
cdr3_nt: TGTGCCAGCAGCCAAGAAGAAGGCGGGAGGGCCTGGAATGAGCAGTTCTTC

d_call: TRBD2
cdr3_length: 15
j_call: TRBJ2-3
v_call: TRBV7-3
clone_size: .
cdr3_aa: CASSHSGGAADTQYF
cdr3_nt: TGTGCCAGCAGCCACTCGGGGGGGGCGGCAGATACGCAGTATTTT

d_call: .
cdr3_length: 16
j_call: TRBJ1-2
v_call: TRBV4-1
clone_size: .
cdr3_aa: CASSHATRTDNYGYTF
cdr3_nt: TGCGCCAGCAGCCATGCGACTAGAACAGACAACTATGGCTACACCTTC

d_call: TRBD2
cdr3_length: 16
j_call: TRBJ2-1
v_call: TRBV2
clone_size: .
cdr3_aa: CASSERGGGNYNEQFF
cdr3_nt: TGTGCCAGCAGTGAGAGGGGCGGGGGGAACTACAATGAGCAGTTCTTC

d_call: TRBD1
cdr3_length: 14
j_call: TRBJ1-2
v_call: TRBV5-6
clone_size: .
cdr3_aa: CASSFSTGPGGYTF
cdr3_nt: TGTGCCAGCAGCTTTTCGACAGGGCCAGGTGGCTACACCTTC

d_call: .
cdr3_length: 15
j_call: TRBJ2-3
v_call: TRBV7-2
clone_size: .
cdr3_aa: CASSLAAGLTDTQYF
cdr3_nt: TGTGCCAGCAGCTTAGCGGCGGGACTTACAGATACGCAGTATTTT

d_call: TRBD2
cdr3_length: 22
j_call: TRBJ2-1
v_call: TRBV18
clone_size: .
cdr3_aa: CASSPSSGGLAGTNPSYNEQFF
cdr3_nt: TGTGCCAGCTCACCATCCTCAGGGGGACTAGCGGGGACAAATCCCTCCTACAATGAGCAGTTCTTC

d_call: TRBD2
cdr3_length: 16
j_call: TRBJ2-5
v_call: TRBV5-1
clone_size: .
cdr3_aa: CASSWTSGRAQETQYF
cdr3_nt: TGCGCCAGCAGCTGGACTAGCGGGAGGGCCCAAGAGACCCAGTACTTC

d_call: TRBD2
cdr3_length: 17
j_call: TRBJ2-7
v_call: TRBV2
clone_size: .
cdr3_aa: CASSEALVIAGSYEQYF
cdr3_nt: TGTGCCAGCAGTGAAGCCCTGGTGATAGCGGGCTCTTACGAGCAGTACTTC

d_call: TRBD2
cdr3_length: 17
j_call: TRBJ2-1
v_call: TRBV19
clone_size: .
cdr3_aa: CASSALTSGKLYNEQFF
cdr3_nt: TGTGCCAGTAGTGCCCTCACTAGCGGGAAGCTCTACAATGAGCAGTTCTTC

d_call: TRBD1
cdr3_length: 13
j_call: TRBJ1-2
v_call: TRBV5-1
clone_size: once
cdr3_aa: CASRQDRGDGYTF
cdr3_nt: TGCGCCAGCAGACAGGACAGGGGTGATGGCTACACCTTC

d_call: .
cdr3_length: 14
j_call: TRBJ2-3
v_call: TRBV19
clone_size: .
cdr3_aa: CASSLSIPRDTQYF
cdr3_nt: TGTGCCAGTAGTTTATCGATCCCCAGGGATACGCAGTATTTT

d_call: .
cdr3_length: 12
j_call: TRBJ2-7
v_call: TRBV10-3
clone_size: .
cdr3_aa: CAISEERYEQYF
cdr3_nt: TGTGCCATCAGTGAGGAGCGCTACGAGCAGTACTTC

d_call: .
cdr3_length: 14
j_call: TRBJ1-2
v_call: TRBV19
clone_size: .
cdr3_aa: CASSIRQGNYGYTF
cdr3_nt: TGTGCCAGTAGTATCAGGCAGGGAAACTATGGCTACACCTTC

d_call: .
cdr3_length: 15
j_call: TRBJ1-1
v_call: TRBV18
clone_size: .
cdr3_aa: CASSLLQGENTEAFF
cdr3_nt: TGTGCCAGCTCACTCCTACAGGGAGAGAACACTGAAGCTTTCTTT

d_call: .
cdr3_length: 14
j_call: TRBJ1-3
v_call: TRBV29-1
clone_size: .
cdr3_aa: CSVREQGSGNTIYF
cdr3_nt: TGCAGCGTACGGGAACAGGGATCTGGAAACACCATATATTTT

d_call: TRBD2
cdr3_length: 17
j_call: TRBJ2-5
v_call: TRBV5-1
clone_size: once
cdr3_aa: CASSLAGTSGGTETQYF
cdr3_nt: TGCGCCAGCAGCTTGGCTGGGACTAGCGGGGGAACAGAGACCCAGTACTTC

d_call: .
cdr3_length: 13
j_call: TRBJ1-1
v_call: TRBV10-3
clone_size: .
cdr3_aa: CAIQGMPDTEAFF
cdr3_nt: TGTGCCATTCAGGGGATGCCCGACACTGAAGCTTTCTTT

d_call: TRBD1
cdr3_length: 15
j_call: TRBJ1-2
v_call: TRBV5-4
clone_size: .
cdr3_aa: CASSADREGNYGYTF
cdr3_nt: TGTGCCAGCAGCGCAGACAGGGAAGGGAACTATGGCTACACCTTC

d_call: .
cdr3_length: 15
j_call: TRBJ1-2
v_call: TRBV7-8
clone_size: .
cdr3_aa: CASSSRGAGPYGYTF
cdr3_nt: TGTGCCAGCAGCTCCCGGGGGGCAGGGCCCTATGGCTACACCTTC

d_call: TRBD1
cdr3_length: 17
j_call: TRBJ2-5
v_call: TRBV28
clone_size: .
cdr3_aa: CASSISGTGRYQETQYF
cdr3_nt: TGTGCCAGCAGTATAAGTGGGACAGGAAGATATCAAGAGACCCAGTACTTC

d_call: .
cdr3_length: 11
j_call: TRBJ2-7
v_call: TRBV6-5
clone_size: once
cdr3_aa: CASTRGYEQYF
cdr3_nt: TGTGCCAGCACAAGGGGCTACGAGCAGTACTTC

d_call: .
cdr3_length: 16
j_call: TRBJ1-1
v_call: TRBV18
clone_size: .
cdr3_aa: CASSPSLTGVNTEAFF
cdr3_nt: TGTGCCAGCTCACCCTCCCTTACGGGGGTAAACACTGAAGCTTTCTTT

d_call: .
cdr3_length: 14
j_call: TRBJ2-2
v_call: TRBV27
clone_size: .
cdr3_aa: CASASLVNTGELFF
cdr3_nt: TGTGCCAGCGCCTCCCTAGTGAACACCGGGGAGCTGTTTTTT

d_call: .
cdr3_length: 16
j_call: TRBJ1-6
v_call: TRBV28
clone_size: .
cdr3_aa: CASRPTGGSGKSPLHF
cdr3_nt: TGTGCCAGCAGGCCTACCGGGGGTTCGGGCAAATCACCCCTCCACTTT

d_call: .
cdr3_length: 16
j_call: TRBJ1-1
v_call: TRBV27
clone_size: .
cdr3_aa: CASSFVGAPVNTEAFF
cdr3_nt: TGTGCCAGCAGTTTCGTGGGGGCCCCGGTGAACACTGAAGCTTTCTTT

d_call: TRBD2
cdr3_length: 17
j_call: TRBJ2-7
v_call: TRBV7-2
clone_size: .
cdr3_aa: CASNPPGGRAGGYEQYF
cdr3_nt: TGTGCCAGCAACCCTCCGGGCGGGAGGGCCGGTGGCTACGAGCAGTACTTC

d_call: TRBD1
cdr3_length: 16
j_call: TRBJ1-2
v_call: TRBV24-1
clone_size: .
cdr3_aa: CATSDGGRDRVTGYTF
cdr3_nt: TGTGCCACCAGTGATGGCGGCCGGGACAGGGTAACTGGCTACACCTTC

d_call: .
cdr3_length: 12
j_call: TRBJ1-1
v_call: TRBV29-1
clone_size: .
cdr3_aa: CSVDMGLTEAFF
cdr3_nt: TGCAGCGTTGATATGGGCCTCACTGAAGCTTTCTTT

d_call: .
cdr3_length: 14
j_call: TRBJ1-2
v_call: TRBV18
clone_size: once
cdr3_aa: CASSPPSGAYGYTF
cdr3_nt: TGTGCCAGCTCACCACCCAGTGGGGCTTATGGCTACACCTTC

d_call: .
cdr3_length: 12
j_call: TRBJ1-1
v_call: TRBV30
clone_size: .
cdr3_aa: CAWRPETPEAFF
cdr3_nt: TGTGCCTGGAGGCCAGAGACACCTGAAGCTTTCTTT

d_call: .
cdr3_length: 16
j_call: TRBJ1-1
v_call: TRBV28
clone_size: .
cdr3_aa: CASSLPSEGLNTEAFF
cdr3_nt: TGTGCCAGCAGTTTACCGTCAGAGGGTCTGAACACTGAAGCTTTCTTT

d_call: .
cdr3_length: 13
j_call: TRBJ1-5
v_call: TRBV30
clone_size: .
cdr3_aa: CAWSAGLDQPQHF
cdr3_nt: TGTGCCTGGAGTGCAGGGCTGGATCAGCCCCAGCATTTT

d_call: TRBD1
cdr3_length: 14
j_call: TRBJ1-5
v_call: TRBV5-1
clone_size: .
cdr3_aa: CASSLGQGNSQWHF
cdr3_nt: TGCGCCAGCAGCCTGGGACAGGGAAATTCCCAGTGGCATTTT

d_call: TRBD1
cdr3_length: 14
j_call: TRBJ1-2
v_call: TRBV18
clone_size: .
cdr3_aa: CASSLPGQGRGYTF
cdr3_nt: TGTGCCAGCTCACTACCCGGACAGGGTCGTGGCTACACCTTC

d_call: .
cdr3_length: 14
j_call: TRBJ2-5
v_call: TRBV15
clone_size: few
cdr3_aa: CATSRDGSVETQYF
cdr3_nt: TGTGCCACCAGCAGAGACGGTAGTGTCGAGACCCAGTACTTC

d_call: .
cdr3_length: 14
j_call: TRBJ1-3
v_call: TRBV5-1
clone_size: .
cdr3_aa: CASSLDNSGNTIYF
cdr3_nt: TGCGCCAGCAGCTTGGACAACTCTGGAAACACCATATATTTT

d_call: .
cdr3_length: 15
j_call: TRBJ2-7
v_call: TRBV4-2
clone_size: once
cdr3_aa: CASSQDDNSNYEQYF
cdr3_nt: TGTGCCAGCAGCCAAGATGATAACAGTAACTACGAGCAGTACTTC

d_call: TRBD1
cdr3_length: 14
j_call: TRBJ1-6
v_call: TRBV25-1
clone_size: .
cdr3_aa: CASSVQGARSPLHF
cdr3_nt: TGTGCCAGCAGTGTACAGGGGGCCCGTTCACCCCTCCACTTT

d_call: TRBD2
cdr3_length: 16
j_call: TRBJ2-2
v_call: TRBV5-1
clone_size: once
cdr3_aa: CASSLRWLAASGELFF
cdr3_nt: TGCGCCAGCAGCTTGCGCTGGCTAGCGGCTTCCGGGGAGCTGTTTTTT

d_call: .
cdr3_length: 13
j_call: TRBJ2-1
v_call: TRBV6-5
clone_size: .
cdr3_aa: CASSLTDYNEQFF
cdr3_nt: TGTGCCAGCAGTTTGACAGACTACAATGAGCAGTTCTTC

d_call: TRBD1
cdr3_length: 15
j_call: TRBJ1-1
v_call: TRBV6-2/TRBV6-3
clone_size: .
cdr3_aa: CASTPRDRGRAEAFF
cdr3_nt: TGTGCCAGCACCCCCAGGGACAGGGGACGCGCTGAAGCTTTCTTT

d_call: .
cdr3_length: 8
j_call: TRBJ1-2
v_call: TRBV29-1
clone_size: .
cdr3_aa: CASDGYTF
cdr3_nt: TGCGCGTCGGATGGCTACACCTTC

d_call: TRBD2
cdr3_length: 17
j_call: TRBJ2-3
v_call: TRBV7-9
clone_size: once
cdr3_aa: CASSLTIAGVHIDTQYF
cdr3_nt: TGTGCCAGCAGCCTGACAATAGCGGGGGTGCACATTGATACGCAGTATTTT

d_call: .
cdr3_length: 15
j_call: TRBJ2-1
v_call: TRBV9
clone_size: .
cdr3_aa: CASSAGVEGYNEQFF
cdr3_nt: TGTGCCAGCAGCGCAGGCGTGGAGGGGTACAATGAGCAGTTCTTC

d_call: .
cdr3_length: 17
j_call: TRBJ1-5
v_call: TRBV18
clone_size: .
cdr3_aa: CASSPTLGTEGNQPQHF
cdr3_nt: TGTGCCAGCTCACCGACGTTGGGCACGGAGGGCAATCAGCCCCAGCATTTT

d_call: .
cdr3_length: 14
j_call: TRBJ1-1
v_call: TRBV7-9
clone_size: .
cdr3_aa: CASSRGGANTEAFF
cdr3_nt: TGTGCCAGCAGCCGCGGAGGGGCCAACACTGAAGCTTTCTTT